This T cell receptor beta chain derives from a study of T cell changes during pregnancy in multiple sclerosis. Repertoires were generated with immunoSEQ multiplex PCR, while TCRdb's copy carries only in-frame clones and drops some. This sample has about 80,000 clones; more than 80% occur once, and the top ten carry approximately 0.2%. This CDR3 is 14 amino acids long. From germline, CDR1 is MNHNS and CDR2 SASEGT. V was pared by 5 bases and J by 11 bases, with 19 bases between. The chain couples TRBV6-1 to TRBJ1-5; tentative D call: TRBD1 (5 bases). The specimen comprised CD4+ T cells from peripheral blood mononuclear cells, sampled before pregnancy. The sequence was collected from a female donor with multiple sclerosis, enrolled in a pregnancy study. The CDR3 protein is CASSLTRDPRSQHF. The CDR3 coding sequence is TGTGCCAGCAGTTTAACCAGGGATCCCAGGTCCCAGCATTTT.